The T cell receptor beta chain under discussion was sequenced for a study of blood T cell repertoires in COVID-19. Study details: Researchers got acute and convalescent COVID-19 samples from the United States, Italy and Spain.

This clone was observed once. Produced via immunoSEQ multiplex PCR; TCRdb's table is partial and in-frame only. The table has under 500,000 clones, around 89% seen once. The clonotype was recovered from a woman aged 25-40 years with acute or convalescent COVID-19. The material sequenced was peripheral blood.

The CDR3 here is CASSATGGANTEAFF. As DNA, the CDR3 is TGTGCCAGCAGCGCAACAGGGGGGGCGAACACTGAAGCTTTCTTT. The V gene is TRBV9, the J gene TRBJ1-1; 8 bases map to TRBD1. The CDR3 consists of 15 residues. CDR1 is SGDLS and CDR2 is YYNGEE in the germline V gene. The J segment lost 1 base and the V segment lost 3 bases, leaving 5 bases of the junction unmatched.